The TCR beta chain described here comes from a study of cytomegalovirus exposure and HLA in healthy donors. Notes on the study in general: TCR beta chains associated with HLA were, in a later analysis, more clonally expanded than equally common others.

This clone showed up just a few times. The antigen remains undetermined. V lost 6 bases and J 0 bases, leaving 18 bases between the germline ends. CDR3 length: 17 residues. CDR1 and CDR2 (germline): KGHSH, LQKENI. The primer mix had 60 Vbeta and 13 Jbeta primers. Method: immunoSEQ multiplex PCR; TCRdb's copy keeps in-frame clones and lacks some. The top ten clones hold 1.5% of a sample with about 160,000 clones, roughly 84% of them seen once. The TCR sequence derives from a male donor in good health and CMV-seronegative. Sequencing was performed on PBMCs. This chain connects TRBV18 to TRBJ1-3; unclear D gene. The CDR3 here is CASSLSEGLNSGNTIYF. The CDR3 coding sequence is TGTGCCAGCTCTCTCAGCGAAGGACTTAACTCTGGAAACACCATATATTTT. Looking up the rest from reference TRBV18 and TRBJ1-3 gives the full variable domain: NAGVMQNPRHLVRRRGQEARLRCSPMKGHSHVYWYRQLPEEGLKFMVYLQKENIIDESGMPKERFSAEFPKEGPSILRIQQVVRGDSAAYFCASSLSEGLNSGNTIYFGEGSWLTVV.